This T cell receptor (beta chain) came from a study of shared clonotypes between healthy human individuals (dated by TCRdb to 2019 to 2021). Regarding the research as a whole: The cohort comprised a couple of women and three men aged 18 to 49 years. For each donor, three plates each were used for CD4 naive and CD4 memory, two plates were used for CD8 naive, and one plate was used for CD8 memory. Blood TCR repertoires of a handful of healthy adults were deeply sequenced to estimate repertoire size and the extent of clonotype sharing between individuals. To increase sequencing depth and limit assay-specific biases, TCR repertoire library preparation and sequencing were carried out by different laboratories using diverse techniques. Each donor's leukapheresis produced roughly between roughly 0.9 and 8.9 billion PBMCs.

Using the deep immunoSEQ assay, multiplex PCR amplified TCR CDR3 regions from genomic DNA. Extracted genomic DNA from each cell subset was distributed evenly across all wells of several immunoSEQ 96-well plates, and each plate was treated as a replicate. Each replicate PCR for sorted subsets received roughly 0.2 ug genomic DNA, equal to tens of thousands of T cell genomes. Purified libraries were quantified with a Qubit 3.0 fluorometer, sized on a Bioanalyzer 2100, and re-quantified with the KAPA Library Quantification kit. A separate single-read 150-cycle Illumina NextSeq 550 flow cell was used to sequence each immunoSEQ 96-well plate. As for the authors' bioinformatics: Because the immunoSEQ output held only junctional sequences and lacked quality scores, the filtering could not match the filtering applied to full-length reads. To assign V/J genes and CDR3, sequences were annotated using PyIR, a Python wrapper for IgBLAST v1.9, with IMGT germline references. Reads were removed for weak V/J assignments (E-value above 1e-6), missing CDR3, stop codons, out-of-frame junctions, or ambiguous translated residues. V3J clonotypes were defined as sequences sharing an identical inferred V gene, J gene, and CDR3 amino acid sequence. Percentage overlap between repertoires was computed as shared unique clonotypes divided by the size of the smaller repertoire. Repertoire richness was assessed with RTK rarefaction, the Chao1 estimator, and Recon v2.1 estimates of unobserved clonotypes. For all TCRbeta clonotypes obtained by the gDNA method from a few donors, generation probabilities were computed with OLGA. TCRdb holds this immuneACCESS table with in-frame rearrangements only. Some clones are missing; in checked studies, unresolved V genes explain under half, and the rest has no known cause. From that table come the V and J calls and clone size; the DNA was used to work out D and trimming. Present in this sample are about 1.5 million clones, approximately 98% of which were seen just once. The ten most abundant clones make up around 0.45% of the sample.

Overall study outcomes, separate from this receptor: Pairwise subsampling indicated that sequencing depth was expected to affect the degree of clonotype sharing among donors. Rarefaction of sorted-subset datasets indicated incomplete sequencing despite the large sequencing depth. The genetic and exposure-history diversity represented was limited by the small number of donors. Sampling was restricted to blood, and TCR repertoires in tissues likely differ from the TCR repertoires found in blood. Naive subsets generally had larger estimated clonotype richness than memory subsets. Compared with non-shared clonotypes, clonotypes shared by all four sorted-subset donors had higher generation probabilities. Across a handful of donors, roughly 5% of naive CD4, 3.5% of naive CD8, roughly 2.2% of memory CD4, and approximately 0.4% of memory CD8 clonotypes were shared.

The donors were healthy, HIV-negative adults who had no recently reported acute infections or vaccinations. Every donor was a Caucasian adult living in Nashville, Tennessee, USA. CD4+ T cells were enriched by magnetic negative selection, after which naive cells were positively selected on CD45RA and the negative fraction was taken as the memory subset. Blood was collected by leukapheresis, and PBMCs were isolated by Ficoll-Histopaque density gradient centrifugation and then cryopreserved in liquid nitrogen vapor phase. Purity and quantity of every magnetically sorted T cell population were checked by analytical flow cytometry. Each sorted fraction had its genomic DNA isolated and then quantified by UV absorbance on a Nanodrop 2000c. With regard to this clone: There is no known antigen for this receptor. Base qualities were left out, and no much larger clone turns up one base away.

The clonotype was recovered from a man aged 30-40 years in good health. Sequenced input: naive CD4+ T cells sorted from blood. Interpreted using the paper, the cell subset or site label stands for: CD45RA+ positively selected.

The DNA sequence follows: TGTGCCATCAGTGACGTGACGGCGGCTCGCGAGCAGTACTTC. Its translation is CAISDVTAAREQYF. The chain employs TRBV10-3 and TRBJ2-7, with the identity of the D gene unclear. Via the germline V gene, CDR1 is ENHRY and CDR2 SYGVKD. The V and J ends are trimmed by 3 bases and 6 bases, leaving 15 bases between them. Reading from cysteine to phenylalanine, the CDR3 counts 14 amino acids. Only the CDR3 DNA stays, 42 bases, in frame from base 1.